What follows are 4 T cell receptor beta chains derived from one specimen sequenced in a study of T cells in Graves' hyperthyroidism and ophthalmopathy. Authors of the study amplified TCR beta CDR3 regions from RNA transcripts. TCR CDR3 underwent first-round RT-PCR with the HTBI primer set. TCRdb analysed the multiplex PCR reads with MiXCR anew, one entry per CDR3 protein. This sample carries some 500,000 distinct CDR3 sequences, around a quarter of them seen once, and the ten largest clones take around 11%. Sequenced material: blood. The origin of the receptors is a woman younger than 45 with Graves' ophthalmopathy.

This clonotype has more than one count but fewer than ten. One junction end does not reproduce the germline sequence, and a read error may be involved. This rearrangement joins TRBV6-1 to TRBJ2-4; 9 positions agree with TRBD2. The CDR3 loop spans 20 amino acids. From germline, CDR1 is MNHNS and CDR2 SASEGT. The CDR3 DNA is TGTGCCAGCAGTGAAGATTGGGGTGGCGCGGGGGGGCCGGGCAAAAACATTAAGTACTTC. It translates to CASSEDWGGAGGPGKNIKYF.

The table lists this clonotype with a few counts. V is TRBV11-1 and J is TRBJ1-1, with a tentative D call TRBD1 (5 bases). Trimming removed 5 bases at V and 1 base at J, with 20 bases between. From germline, CDR1 is SGHAT and CDR2 FQDESV (reference sequence). The CDR3 loop spans 17 amino acids. CDR3 amino acids: CASSTGTNRGTNTEAFF. Written as DNA, the CDR3 is TGTGCCAGCAGCACTGGGACGAACAGAGGGACGAACACTGAAGCTTTCTTT.

This clonotype was seen more than once but under ten times. The junction does not match germline at one end; this may be a read error. The chain has TRBV6-1 and TRBJ1-1; TRBD1 matches 9 bases. Germline CDR1 is MNHNS and CDR2 is SASEGT. The CDR3 totals 14 residues. This CDR3 reads CASSVGQGRKVDLF. Here the CDR3 DNA reads TGTGCCAGCAGTGTAGGACAGGGGCGGAAAGTAGATCTCTTT.

This clonotype was recorded a few times. The chain joins TRBV29-1 to TRBJ1-2; a possible D gene is TRBD1 (5 bases). The CDR3 is 14 amino acids. Trimming pared 3 bases from V and 0 bases from J, leaving 11 bases between. Germline lookup yields CDR1 SQVTM and CDR2 ANQGSEA. The CDR3 DNA follows: TGCAGCGTTGAGGGGCAGACTCCTAACTATGGCTACACCTTC. Translated, it gives CSVEGQTPNYGYTF. The full variable domain, rest sourced from reference TRBV29-1 and TRBJ1-2, is SAVISQKPSRDICQRGTSLTIQCQVDSQVTMMFWYRQQPGQSLTLIATANQGSEATYESGFVIDKFPISRPNLTFSTLTVSNMSPEDSSIYLCSVEGQTPNYGYTFGSGTRLTVV.